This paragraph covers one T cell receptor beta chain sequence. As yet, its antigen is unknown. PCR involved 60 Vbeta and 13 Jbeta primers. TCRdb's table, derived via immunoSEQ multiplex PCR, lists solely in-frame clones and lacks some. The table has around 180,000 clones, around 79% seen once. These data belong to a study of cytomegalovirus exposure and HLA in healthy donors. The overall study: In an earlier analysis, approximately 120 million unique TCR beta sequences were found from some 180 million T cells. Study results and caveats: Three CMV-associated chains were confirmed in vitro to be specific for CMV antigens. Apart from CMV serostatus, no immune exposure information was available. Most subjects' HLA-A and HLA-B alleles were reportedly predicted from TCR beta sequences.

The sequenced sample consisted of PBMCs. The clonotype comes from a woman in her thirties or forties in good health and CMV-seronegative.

CDR3 amino acids: CASSLTLTGTDQPQHF. DNA for the CDR3: TGTGCCAGCAGCCTAACCCTGACAGGAACTGACCAGCCCCAGCATTTT. The V gene is TRBV5-5, the J gene TRBJ1-5; maybe TRBD1 (6 bases). CDR3 length: 16 amino acids. V lost 4 bases to trimming and J lost 7 bases, with 21 bases between them. Germline values: CDR1 SGHKS, CDR2 YYEKEE (reference sequence).